Shown below are 26 T cell receptor beta chains from a single sample sequenced in a study of blood T cells in healthy people across ages. The use of a sample-barcoded 5' primer and a J-beta primer mix characterized a second PCR of roughly 7 to 11 cycles. TCRdb analysed the 5' RACE reads with MiXCR anew, one entry per CDR3 protein. The profile shows 2 million or so distinct CDR3 sequences, about 50% of them singletons. Input material: blood. Receptors were obtained from a woman aged 40 to 50 in good health.

The rearrangement links TRBV6-1 to TRBJ2-1, with 11 bases identical to TRBD1. Germline V gene data show CDR1 as MNHNS and CDR2 as SASEGT. The junction had 5 bases not matched to a gene; V was cut back by 3 bases and J by 4 bases. The CDR3 has 16 residues. In DNA, the CDR3 is TGTGCCAGCAGTGAGGGGACAGGGGGTGGTTACAATGAGCAGTTCTTC. Translation: CASSEGTGGGYNEQFF.

The chain has TRBV18 and TRBJ1-5, with 8 bases aligning to TRBD1. V gave up 4 bases and J gave up 4 bases; unmatched junction bases: 9. The germline CDR1 and CDR2 sequences are KGHSH and LQKENI. The length of the CDR3 is 16 residues. CDR3 protein: CASSLLWTGKNQPQHF. The CDR3 DNA reads as TGTGCCAGCTCACTCCTCTGGACAGGGAAGAATCAGCCCCAGCATTTT.

J is TRBJ2-1 and V is TRBV7-6; 12 bases align to TRBD2. The trim removed 1 base at V and 0 bases at J, leaving 13 bases unmatched. Germline V gene lookup returns CDR1 SGHVS and CDR2 FNYEAQ. This CDR3 spans 21 amino acids. The CDR3 sequence: CASSLEGTLAGGVSSYNEQFF. The CDR3 DNA is TGTGCCAGCAGCTTAGAGGGGACCCTAGCGGGGGGGGTCAGCTCCTACAATGAGCAGTTCTTC. The whole variable domain, remainder taken from reference TRBV7-6 and TRBJ2-1, is GAGVSQSPRYKVTKRGQDVALRCDPISGHVSLYWYRQALGQGPEFLTYFNYEAQQDKSGLPNDRFSAERPEGSISTLTIQRTEQRDSAMYRCASSLEGTLAGGVSSYNEQFFGPGTRLTVL.

This clonotype was seen only a few times. This chain links TRBV4-2 with TRBJ1-2, with 8 bases aligning to TRBD1. The germline V gene has CDR1 LGHNA and CDR2 YNFKEQ. The CDR3 has 15 residues. V lost 0 bases, J lost 7 bases, and 7 bases stayed unmatched. This CDR3 reads CASSQELRGPIGYTF. The CDR3 DNA is TGTGCCAGCAGCCAAGAGCTCAGGGGGCCTATTGGCTACACCTTC.

CDR3: CASSQEGTRGTDTQYF. For the CDR3, the DNA is TGCGCCAGCAGCCAAGAGGGCACAAGGGGCACAGATACGCAGTATTTT. This chain connects TRBV4-1 to TRBJ2-3; no clear D. Germline CDR1 MGHRA, CDR2 YSYEKL. Trimming removed 0 bases at V and 1 base at J, with 11 bases between. The CDR3 has 16 amino acids.

A few counts support this clonotype. The rearrangement uses TRBV7-2 and TRBJ2-5; the D gene is possibly TRBD1 (6 bases). CDR3 length equals 14 residues. Germline V CDR1 and CDR2: SGHTA, FQGNSA. V was cut by 5 bases and J by 4 bases, with 14 bases left in between. CDR3 residues: CASSLGTFGETQYF. In DNA, the CDR3 is TGTGCCAGCAGCCTAGGGACATTTGGAGAGACCCAGTACTTC.

This clonotype turned up a few times. Germline and junction disagree at one end, which may indicate a read error. The gene calls are TRBV7-2 and TRBJ1-5, with no clear D. This CDR3 is 13 amino acids long. Germline assignment: CDR1 SGHTA and CDR2 FQGNSA. Here the CDR3 reads CASTLGFNQPQHF. The DNA of the CDR3 is TGTGCCAGCACCTTAGGGTTCAATCAGCCCCAGCATTTT.

V gene TRBV7-3 combines with J gene TRBJ2-5; D is perhaps TRBD1 (7 bases). The CDR3 loop spans 14 amino acids. Trimming removed 5 bases at V and 5 bases at J, with 15 bases between. Looked up from germline, CDR1 is SGHTA and CDR2 is FQGTGA. The CDR3 DNA is TGTGCCAGCAGCCGATCTTCAGGGGGGGAGACCCAGTACTTC. It specifies CASSRSSGGETQYF.

The chain links TRBV25-1 to TRBJ1-2; a weak D match, TRBD1 (6 bases). Deletions cut 1 base from V and 4 bases from J, with 10 bases between. The germline CDR1 and CDR2 sequences are MGHDK and SYGVNS. CDR3 length equals 14 residues. The chain's CDR3 is CASSEFGGAYGYTF. The CDR3 nucleotides read TGTGCCAGCAGTGAATTCGGGGGGGCCTATGGCTACACCTTC.

The rearrangement uses TRBV29-1 and TRBJ2-7; D not resolved. Germline V gives CDR1 SQVTM, CDR2 ANQGSEA. The CDR3 spans 14 residues. Trimming removed 0 bases from V and 7 bases from J, with 16 bases in between. The CDR3 reads CSVEDAEGFNEQYF. DNA for the CDR3: TGCAGCGTTGAAGATGCGGAAGGGTTCAATGAGCAGTACTTC.

This chain uses TRBV2 with TRBJ1-5; D possibly corresponds to TRBD1 (6 bases). CDR1 is SNHLY and CDR2 is FYNNEI in the germline V gene. The CDR3 sequence is 15 residues long. V lost 3 bases and J lost 2, with 11 bases in between. The CDR3 DNA reads as TGTGCCAGCAGTGAGGTCAGGGGAGGCAATCAGCCCCAGCATTTT. It translates to CASSEVRGGNQPQHF. The full variable domain, its missing parts supplied by reference TRBV2 and TRBJ1-5, is EPEVTQTPSHQVTQMGQEVILRCVPISNHLYFYWYRQILGQKVEFLVSFYNNEISEKSEIFDDQFSVERPDGSNFTLKIRSTKLEDSAMYFCASSEVRGGNQPQHFGDGTRLSIL.

In this sample, this clonotype turned up a few times. The rearrangement uses TRBV25-1 and TRBJ1-6; D gene uncertain. From germline, CDR1 is MGHDK and CDR2 SYGVNS. CDR3 length: 15 amino acids. Trimming pared 2 bases from V and 9 bases from J, leaving 14 bases between. The CDR3 DNA reads TGTGCCAGCAGTGAAAGAGTCGGAGCACTTTCACCCCTCCACTTT. Its protein product is CASSERVGALSPLHF.

This clonotype was observed a few times. The CDR3 spells CATRRGGSYNEQFF. The CDR3 DNA reads TGTGCCACCAGACGGGGGGGCAGTTACAATGAGCAGTTCTTC. The chain uses TRBV24-1 and TRBJ2-1, with TRBD2 matching 8 bases. Germline CDR1 and CDR2: KGHDR and SFDVKD. The V and J ends lost 7 bases and 4 bases, in that order; junction bases with no gene match: 5. CDR3 size: 14 residues.

This clonotype was counted a few times. This rearrangement joins TRBV7-2 to TRBJ2-6, with 11 bases lining up with TRBD2. The CDR3 runs to 17 residues. CDR1 is SGHTA and CDR2 is FQGNSA in the germline V gene. V dropped 5 bases and J dropped 2; count of bases not matched to a gene: 5. CDR3 nucleotides: TGTGCCAGCAGCCAAACTAGCGGGGGCACTGGGGCCAACGTCCTGACTTTC. It translates to CASSQTSGGTGANVLTF.

The V gene is TRBV18, the J gene TRBJ2-7; TRBD1 is a possible D gene (5 bases). The J call may be mistaken, given a closer DNA end match to TRBJ2-5. Germline CDR1 and CDR2: KGHSH and LQKENI. The CDR3 runs to 15 residues. The CDR3: CASTPGKGMRETQYF. In nucleotides, the CDR3 is TGTGCCAGCACCCCAGGGAAGGGAATGCGGGAGACCCAGTACTTC.

This clonotype came up once. This chain links TRBV27 with TRBJ2-4; no clear D. Trimming shortened V by 6 bases and J by 11 bases, and 14 bases separated the two germline ends. The length of the CDR3 is 12 residues. CDR1 and CDR2 from the germline V gene are MNHEY and SMNVEV (reference sequence). Here the CDR3 reads CASRRKNSLQYF. The CDR3 DNA sequence: TGTGCCAGCAGGAGAAAAAATAGCCTTCAGTACTTC.

This CDR3 reads CASSLTGTSPHEQYF. CDR3 DNA sequence: TGTGCCAGCAGCCTAACCGGGACAAGTCCTCACGAGCAGTACTTC. V is TRBV28 and J is TRBJ2-7, with D tentatively TRBD1 (6 bases). Germline V CDR1 and CDR2: MDHEN, SYDVKM. The CDR3 covers 15 residues. V was clipped by 6 bases and J by 5 bases, with 20 bases between them. The entire variable domain, with the rest obtained from reference TRBV28 and TRBJ2-7, is as follows: DVKVTQSSRYLVKRTGEKVFLECVQDMDHENMFWYRQDPGLGLRLIYFSYDVKMKEKGDIPEGYSVSREKKERFSLILESASTNQTSMYLCASSLTGTSPHEQYFGPGTRLTVT.

J is TRBJ1-5 and V is TRBV10-2, with unresolved D. Germline values: CDR1 WSHSY, CDR2 SAAADI. Deletions cut 0 bases from V and 5 bases from J, with 8 bases between. The length of the CDR3 is 14 residues. The CDR3 sequence: CASSESGFYQPQHF. CDR3 nucleotides: TGCGCCAGCAGTGAGTCGGGGTTTTATCAGCCCCAGCATTTT.

The rearrangement links TRBV7-2 to TRBJ2-2; 8 bases fit TRBD2. Trimming cost V 2 bases and J 5 bases; bases outside gene matches: 13. The germline CDR1 and CDR2 sequences are SGHTA and FQGNSA. The CDR3 totals 18 residues. The DNA for the CDR3 is TGTGCCAGCAGCTTAATGGCGGTAACTAGCGGAGATACCGGGGAGCTGTTTTTT. It yields the protein CASSLMAVTSGDTGELFF.

This chain uses TRBV20-1 with TRBJ2-3, with D perhaps TRBD2 (5 bases). The CDR3 length is 13 residues. Germline V CDR1 and CDR2: DFQATT, SNEGSKA (reference sequence). Deletions cut 6 bases from V and 6 bases from J, with 16 bases between. In DNA form, the CDR3 reads TGCAGTGCGAGCGGTTCTAGGTCGGATACGCAGTATTTT. It translates to CSASGSRSDTQYF.

This chain uses TRBV25-1 with TRBJ1-5, with D perhaps matching TRBD1 (6 bases). Trimming removed 6 bases at V and 0 bases at J, with 33 bases between. CDR1 is MGHDK, CDR2 SYGVNS, per germline. CDR3 length equals 22 residues. The CDR3 sequence is CASSNEKPGHNNADYSNQPQHF. The DNA of the CDR3 is TGTGCCAGCAGCAATGAAAAGCCGGGACACAATAATGCCGATTATAGCAATCAGCCCCAGCATTTT.

Points on this clonotype: A read error is possible here, since a much larger clone lies one base away. The rearrangement links TRBV7-9 to TRBJ1-5, with D possibly matching TRBD1 (6 bases). The CDR3 is 14 residues long. CDR1 and CDR2 (germline): SEHNR, FQNEAQ (reference sequence). Trimming shortened V by 1 base and J by 3 bases, and 7 bases separated the two germline ends. This chain's CDR3 is CASSLDRDNQPQHF. The CDR3 DNA reads as TGTGCCAGCAGCTTAGACAGGGACAATCAGCCCCAGCATTTT.

This clonotype was counted once. CDR3 in amino acids: CSVGGQGGNQPQHF. CDR3 sequence (DNA): TGCAGCGTTGGCGGCCAGGGGGGCAATCAGCCCCAGCATTTT. The rearrangement uses TRBV29-1 and TRBJ1-5, with 7 bases that match TRBD1. CDR1 is SQVTM and CDR2 is ANQGSEA in the germline V gene. J gave up 2 bases and V 4 bases, and 5 bases lay outside the gene matches. The CDR3 runs 14 residues.

In this sample, this clonotype turned up a few times. The CDR3 region is CASSLQRGVYGYTF. The CDR3 DNA reads TGTGCCAGCAGCTTACAGCGGGGTGTCTATGGCTACACCTTC. The rearrangement uses TRBV7-2 and TRBJ1-2; D gene uncertain. Trimming shortened V by 2 bases and J by 4 bases, and 11 bases separated the two germline ends. The germline CDR1 and CDR2 sequences are SGHTA and FQGNSA. The CDR3 has 14 amino acids.

Concerning this clonotype itself: A much more abundant neighbour one base away suggests this may be a read error. V and J are TRBV28 and TRBJ2-5, with D perhaps assigned TRBD1 or TRBD2 (6 bases each). The CDR3 covers 14 residues. The germline V gene encodes CDR1 MDHEN and CDR2 SYDVKM. The CDR3 sequence: CASSLGRGLETRYF. Written as DNA, the CDR3 is TGTGCCAGCAGTTTAGGACGGGGGCTGGAGACCCGGTACTTC.

Only one count was recorded for this clonotype. The chain links TRBV3-1 to TRBJ2-1, with TRBD1 matching 9 bases. CDR1 is LGHDT and CDR2 is YNNKEL in the germline V gene (reference sequence). V lost 8 bases, J lost 0 bases, and 2 bases stayed unmatched. The CDR3 spans 14 residues. CDR3 sequence reads: CASADRGSYNEQFF. CDR3 nucleotide sequence: TGTGCCAGCGCGGACAGGGGCTCCTACAATGAGCAGTTCTTC.